This T cell receptor (beta chain) was observed in a study of blood T cell repertoires in COVID-19. Study-level information: Both acute and convalescent COVID-19 samples were obtained from the United States, Italy and Spain.

Original analysis: Cell counts per sample came from amplifying reference gene primers. Measured with immunoSEQ multiplex PCR; TCRdb has only the in-frame clones, and not every one. V and J calls and clone size are as listed in that table; D and trimming were resolved from the DNA. The sample has approximately 250,000 clones, 75% to 90% seen once. This CDR3 is built from 13 residues. V was cut by 0 bases and J by 6 bases, with 7 bases left in between. Germline V gene lookup returns CDR1 SGHRS and CDR2 YFSETQ. Recruited during active infection, patients (from Seattle) were subsequently followed longitudinally.

The chain carries TRBV5-1 and TRBJ2-1, with a weak D call TRBD2 (5 bases). Input material: peripheral blood. This sequence originates from a woman aged 70-85 years with COVID-19, enrolled during active disease. Here the CDR3 DNA reads TGCGCCAGCAGCTTGGGAGGGATCAATGAGCAGTTCTTC. Its translation is CASSLGGINEQFF.